This T cell receptor (beta chain) comes out of a study of radiotherapy plus CTLA-4 blockade in lung cancer. Some clones are missing from TCRdb's copy, which holds only in-frame ones; the method was immunoSEQ multiplex PCR. This table has about 60,000 clones, approximately 76% appearing once. The sequencing here drew on peripheral blood, taken from a patient treated with radiotherapy plus ipilimumab. The sequence was obtained from a human donor with non-small cell lung cancer who had a complete response to radiotherapy plus ipilimumab.

The CDR3 DNA reads as TGTGCCAGCAGTTACGAGGAGGGGCTTCGGGGCTACACCTTC. Amino acid sequence: CASSYEEGLRGYTF. The V gene is TRBV6-6, the J gene TRBJ1-2; a weak D match, TRBD1 (5 bases). From germline, CDR1 is MNHNY and CDR2 SVGAGI (reference sequence). The V gene lost 2 bases and the J gene lost 8 bases, with 15 bases spanning the gap. This CDR3 region has 14 residues.